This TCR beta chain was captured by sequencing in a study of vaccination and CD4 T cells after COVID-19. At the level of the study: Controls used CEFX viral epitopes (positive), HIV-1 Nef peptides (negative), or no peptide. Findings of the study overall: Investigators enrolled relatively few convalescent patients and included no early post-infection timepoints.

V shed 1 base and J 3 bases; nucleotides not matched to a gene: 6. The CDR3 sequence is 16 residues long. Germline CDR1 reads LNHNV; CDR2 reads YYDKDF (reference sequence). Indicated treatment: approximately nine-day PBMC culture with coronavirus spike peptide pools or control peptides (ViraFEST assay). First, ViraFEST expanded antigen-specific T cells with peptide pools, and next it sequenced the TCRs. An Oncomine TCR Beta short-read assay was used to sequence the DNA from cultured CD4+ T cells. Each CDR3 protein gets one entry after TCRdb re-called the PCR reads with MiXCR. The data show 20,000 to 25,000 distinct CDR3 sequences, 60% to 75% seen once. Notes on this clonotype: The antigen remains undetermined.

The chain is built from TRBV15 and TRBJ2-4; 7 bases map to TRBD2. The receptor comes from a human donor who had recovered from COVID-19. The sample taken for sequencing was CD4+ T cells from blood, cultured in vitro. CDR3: CATSRGLAEFKNIQYF. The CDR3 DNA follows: TGTGCCACCAGCAGAGGGCTAGCGGAATTCAAAAACATTCAGTACTTC.